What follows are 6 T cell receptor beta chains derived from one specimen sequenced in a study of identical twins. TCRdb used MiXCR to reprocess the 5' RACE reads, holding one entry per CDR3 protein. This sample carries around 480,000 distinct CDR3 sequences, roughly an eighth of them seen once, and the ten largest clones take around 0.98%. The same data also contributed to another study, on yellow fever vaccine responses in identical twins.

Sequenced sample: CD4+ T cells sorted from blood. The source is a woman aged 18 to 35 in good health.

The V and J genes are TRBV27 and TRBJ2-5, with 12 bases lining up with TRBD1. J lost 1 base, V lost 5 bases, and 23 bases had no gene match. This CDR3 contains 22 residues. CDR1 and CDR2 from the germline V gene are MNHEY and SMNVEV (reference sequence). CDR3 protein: CASSLRGGQGAWGSIFQETQYF. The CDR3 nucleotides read TGTGCCAGCAGTCTACGAGGGGGACAGGGGGCGTGGGGCTCCATTTTCCAAGAGACCCAGTACTTC.

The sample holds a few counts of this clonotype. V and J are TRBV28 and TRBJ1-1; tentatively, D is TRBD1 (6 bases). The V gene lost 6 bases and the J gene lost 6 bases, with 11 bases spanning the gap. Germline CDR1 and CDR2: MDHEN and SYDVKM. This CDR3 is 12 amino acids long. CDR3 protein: CASSTTGPEAFF. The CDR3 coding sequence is TGTGCCAGCAGCACCACAGGGCCTGAAGCTTTCTTT.

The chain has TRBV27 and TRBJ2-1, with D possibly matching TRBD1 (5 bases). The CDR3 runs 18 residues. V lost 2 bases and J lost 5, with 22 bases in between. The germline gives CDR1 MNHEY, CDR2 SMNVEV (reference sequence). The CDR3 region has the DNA TGTGCCAGCAGTTTAAAGGGGCAGGCGGCCAATACAGACAATGAGCAGTTCTTC. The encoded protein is CASSLKGQAANTDNEQFF.

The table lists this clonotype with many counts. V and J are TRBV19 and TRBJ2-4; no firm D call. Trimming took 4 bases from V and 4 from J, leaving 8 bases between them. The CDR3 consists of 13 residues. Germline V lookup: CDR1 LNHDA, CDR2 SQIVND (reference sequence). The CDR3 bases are TGTGCCAGTAGTACCGGAAAAAAAAACATTCAGTACTTC. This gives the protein CASSTGKKNIQYF.

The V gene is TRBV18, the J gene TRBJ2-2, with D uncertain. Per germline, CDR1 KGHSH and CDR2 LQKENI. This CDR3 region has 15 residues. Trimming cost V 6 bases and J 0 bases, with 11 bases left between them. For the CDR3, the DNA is TGTGCCAGCTCCCAGACGACAACGAACACCGGGGAGCTGTTTTTT. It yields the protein CASSQTTTNTGELFF. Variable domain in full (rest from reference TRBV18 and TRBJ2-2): NAGVMQNPRHLVRRRGQEARLRCSPMKGHSHVYWYRQLPEEGLKFMVYLQKENIIDESGMPKERFSAEFPKEGPSILRIQQVVRGDSAAYFCASSQTTTNTGELFFGEGSRLTVL.

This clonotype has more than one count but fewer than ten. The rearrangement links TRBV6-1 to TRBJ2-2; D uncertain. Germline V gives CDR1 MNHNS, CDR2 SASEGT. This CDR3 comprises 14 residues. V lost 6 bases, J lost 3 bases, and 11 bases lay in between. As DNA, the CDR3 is TGTGCCAGCAGGGTAGAAGGGTACACCGGGGAGCTGTTTTTT. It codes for CASRVEGYTGELFF.